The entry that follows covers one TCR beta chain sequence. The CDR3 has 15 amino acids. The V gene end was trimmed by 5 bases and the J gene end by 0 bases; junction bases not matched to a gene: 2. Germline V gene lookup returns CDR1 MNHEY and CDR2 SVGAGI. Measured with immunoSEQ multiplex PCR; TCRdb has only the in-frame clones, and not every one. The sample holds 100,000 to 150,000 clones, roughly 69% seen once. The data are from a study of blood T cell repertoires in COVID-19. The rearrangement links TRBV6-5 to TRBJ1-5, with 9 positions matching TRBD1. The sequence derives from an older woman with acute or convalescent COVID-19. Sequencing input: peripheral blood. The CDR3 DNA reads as TGTGCCAGCAGTAGGACAGGGGATAGCAATCAGCCCCAGCATTTT. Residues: CASSRTGDSNQPQHF.